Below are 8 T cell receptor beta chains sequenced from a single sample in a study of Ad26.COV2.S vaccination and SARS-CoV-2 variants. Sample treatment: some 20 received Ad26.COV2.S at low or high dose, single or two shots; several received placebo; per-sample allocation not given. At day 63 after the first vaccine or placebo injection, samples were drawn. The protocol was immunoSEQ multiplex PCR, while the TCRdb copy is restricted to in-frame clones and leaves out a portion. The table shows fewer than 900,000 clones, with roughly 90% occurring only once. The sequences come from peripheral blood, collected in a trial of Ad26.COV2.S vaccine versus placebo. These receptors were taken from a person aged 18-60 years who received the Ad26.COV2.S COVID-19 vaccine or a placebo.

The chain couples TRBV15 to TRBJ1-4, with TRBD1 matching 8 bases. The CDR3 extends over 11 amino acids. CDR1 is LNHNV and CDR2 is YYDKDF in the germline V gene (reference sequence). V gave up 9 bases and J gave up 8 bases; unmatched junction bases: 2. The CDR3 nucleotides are TGTGCCACAGGGACAGGCGAAAAACTGTTTTTT. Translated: CATGTGEKLFF.

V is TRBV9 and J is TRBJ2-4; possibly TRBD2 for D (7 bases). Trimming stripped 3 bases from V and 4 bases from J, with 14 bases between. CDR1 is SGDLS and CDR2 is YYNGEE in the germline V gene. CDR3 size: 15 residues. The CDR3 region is CASSAGDGGKNIQYF. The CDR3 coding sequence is TGTGCCAGCAGCGCAGGGGACGGGGGGAAAAACATTCAGTACTTC. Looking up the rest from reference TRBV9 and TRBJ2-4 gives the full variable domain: DSGVTQTPKHLITATGQRVTLRCSPRSGDLSVYWYQQSLDQGLQFLIQYYNGEERAKGNILERFSAQQFPDLHSELNLSSLELGDSALYFCASSAGDGGKNIQYFGAGTRLSVL.

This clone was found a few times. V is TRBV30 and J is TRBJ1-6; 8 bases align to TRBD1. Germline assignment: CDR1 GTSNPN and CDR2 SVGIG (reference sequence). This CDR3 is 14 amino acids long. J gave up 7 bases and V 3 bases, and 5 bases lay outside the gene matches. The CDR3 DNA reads TGTGCCTGGAGCTCGGGACAGGACAATTCACCCCTCCACTTT. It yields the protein CAWSSGQDNSPLHF.

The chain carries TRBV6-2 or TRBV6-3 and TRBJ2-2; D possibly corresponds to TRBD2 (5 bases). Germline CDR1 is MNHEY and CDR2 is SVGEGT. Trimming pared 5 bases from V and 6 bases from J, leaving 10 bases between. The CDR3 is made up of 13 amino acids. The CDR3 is CASSVGVPGELFF. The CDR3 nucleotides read TGTGCCAGCAGTGTCGGGGTTCCCGGGGAGCTGTTTTTT.

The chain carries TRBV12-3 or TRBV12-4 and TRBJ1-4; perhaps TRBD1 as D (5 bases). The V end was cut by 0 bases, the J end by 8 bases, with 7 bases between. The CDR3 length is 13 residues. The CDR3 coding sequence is TGTGCCAGCAGTTTAGCAGGGGTGGAAAAACTGTTTTTT. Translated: CASSLAGVEKLFF.

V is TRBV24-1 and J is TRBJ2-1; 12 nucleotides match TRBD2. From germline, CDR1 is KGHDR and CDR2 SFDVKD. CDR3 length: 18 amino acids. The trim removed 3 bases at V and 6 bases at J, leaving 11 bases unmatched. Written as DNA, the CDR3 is TGTGCCACCAGTGATACCCACTCACTAGCGGGAGGCCGCAATGAGCAGTTCTTC. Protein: CATSDTHSLAGGRNEQFF.

CDR3: CASSESLGEALEEKLFF. The CDR3 DNA reads TGCGCCAGCAGTGAGTCACTAGGGGAGGCGCTTGAGGAAAAACTGTTTTTT. This chain links TRBV10-2 with TRBJ1-4, with a tentative D call TRBD1 (5 bases). Trimming shortened V by 0 bases and J by 8 bases, and 19 bases separated the two germline ends. Germline V gives CDR1 WSHSY, CDR2 SAAADI. This CDR3 is 17 amino acids long.

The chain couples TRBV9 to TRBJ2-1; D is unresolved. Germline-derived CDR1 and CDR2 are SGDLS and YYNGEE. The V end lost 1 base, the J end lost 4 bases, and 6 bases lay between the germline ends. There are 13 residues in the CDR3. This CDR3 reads CASSVHHYNEQFF. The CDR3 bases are TGTGCCAGCAGCGTACACCATTACAATGAGCAGTTCTTC. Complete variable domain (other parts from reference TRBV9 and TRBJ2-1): DSGVTQTPKHLITATGQRVTLRCSPRSGDLSVYWYQQSLDQGLQFLIQYYNGEERAKGNILERFSAQQFPDLHSELNLSSLELGDSALYFCASSVHHYNEQFFGPGTRLTVL.